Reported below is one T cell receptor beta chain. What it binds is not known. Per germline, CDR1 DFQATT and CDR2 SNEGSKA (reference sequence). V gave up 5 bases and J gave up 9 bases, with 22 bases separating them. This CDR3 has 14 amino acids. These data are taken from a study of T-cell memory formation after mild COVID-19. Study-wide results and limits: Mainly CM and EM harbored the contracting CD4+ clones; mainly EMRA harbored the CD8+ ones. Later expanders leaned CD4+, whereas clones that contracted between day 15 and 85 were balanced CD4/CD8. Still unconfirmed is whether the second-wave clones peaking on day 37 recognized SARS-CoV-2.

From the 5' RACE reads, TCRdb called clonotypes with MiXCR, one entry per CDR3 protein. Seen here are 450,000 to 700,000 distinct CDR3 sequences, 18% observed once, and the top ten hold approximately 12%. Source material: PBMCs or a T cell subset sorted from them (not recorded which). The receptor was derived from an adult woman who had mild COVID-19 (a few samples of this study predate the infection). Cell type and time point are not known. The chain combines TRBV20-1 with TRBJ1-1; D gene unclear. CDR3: CSASHPSSGRQAFF. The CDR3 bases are TGCAGTGCTTCCCATCCATCATCCGGTAGACAAGCTTTCTTT.